These T cell receptor beta chains were read from a single sample in a study of blood T cell repertoires in COVID-19. Method: immunoSEQ multiplex PCR; TCRdb's copy keeps in-frame clones and lacks some. The sample has tens of thousands of clones, around 74% seen once. Sample: peripheral blood. These receptors all come from a man aged 70 or older with acute or convalescent COVID-19. Both conserved end residues are part of each CDR3.

v_call: TRBV7-3; cdr3_aa: CASSFGGDNEQFF
v_call: TRBV11-2; cdr3_aa: CASSPPRTGTDTQYF
v_call: TRBV9; cdr3_aa: CASSSGLTSEGADTQYF
v_call: TRBV19; cdr3_aa: CASTQGASGTYEQYF
v_call: TRBV5-4; cdr3_aa: CASSRPGTGGLYGYTF
v_call: TRBV7-3; cdr3_aa: CASSLNGLGELFF
v_call: TRBV6-5; cdr3_aa: CASSYSSEGEQFF
v_call: TRBV9; cdr3_aa: CASTSGGNEQFF
v_call: TRBV4-1; cdr3_aa: CASSQAQGRAYEQYF
v_call: TRBV24-1; cdr3_aa: CATSAQGAGEKLFF
v_call: TRBV10-2; cdr3_aa: CASSWVLAGGNEQFF
v_call: TRBV27; cdr3_aa: CASSLWGQPLLEAFF
v_call: TRBV7-8; cdr3_aa: CASTEGGATNEKLFF
v_call: TRBV28; cdr3_aa: CASSFGRTMDEQYF
v_call: TRBV4-3; cdr3_aa: CASSRGQGTEAFF
v_call: TRBV4-3; cdr3_aa: CASSQGTGMNYEQYF
v_call: TRBV28; cdr3_aa: CASSRLAGSPDTQYF
v_call: TRBV5-5; cdr3_aa: CASSWDGRGPQHF
v_call: TRBV7-9; cdr3_aa: CASSDDYSGPGNTIYF
v_call: TRBV5-4; cdr3_aa: CASSFPSLSGANVLTF
v_call: TRBV6-4; cdr3_aa: CASSDSWASGSSEQFF
v_call: TRBV4-1; cdr3_aa: CASSLGQDSYEQYF
v_call: TRBV5-4; cdr3_aa: CASSPGTGSSNTEAFF
v_call: TRBV5-8; cdr3_aa: CASSFQDGRDNNEQFF